Following are 25 T cell receptor beta chains from one sample sequenced in a study of blood T cell repertoires in COVID-19. The method was immunoSEQ multiplex PCR; TCRdb's version includes in-frame clones alone and lacks a portion of them. The repertoire consists of 80,000 to 95,000 clones, with roughly 76% occurring once and the leading ten covering less than 6%. What was sequenced was peripheral blood. The receptors stem from a man of 80 years or more with COVID-19, enrolled during active disease.

The chain employs TRBV9 and TRBJ2-5; 10 positions match TRBD2. The germline CDR1 and CDR2 sequences are SGDLS and YYNGEE. V shed 4 bases, J shed 7 bases, and the junction held 7 bases outside the gene matches. This CDR3 contains 14 residues. The CDR3, as DNA: TGTGCCAGCAGCCTCAGCGGGGGGGAGACGACCCAGTACTTC. Protein sequence: CASSLSGGETTQYF.

CDR3 protein: CASSSPGQRYGYTF. The CDR3 coding sequence is TGTGCCAGCAGCTCCCCGGGACAGAGATATGGCTACACCTTC. The chain carries TRBV7-2 and TRBJ1-2; 7 bases fit TRBD1. Germline-derived CDR1 and CDR2 are SGHTA and FQGNSA. There are 14 residues in the CDR3. V was pared by 4 bases and J by 5 bases, with 7 bases of the junction left unmatched.

In its sample, this clone was seen once. The rearrangement links TRBV7-2 to TRBJ1-2; D might be TRBD1 (5 bases). Germline V gene data show CDR1 as SGHTA and CDR2 as FQGNSA. Trimming took 5 bases from V and 8 from J, leaving 15 bases between them. The CDR3 length is 13 residues. The CDR3 region has the DNA TGTGCCAGCAGCCCTCAGAGCCGGGGGGGCTACACCTTC. It is translated as CASSPQSRGGYTF.

The chain links TRBV28 to TRBJ2-7, with 7 bases aligning to TRBD2. The V gene end was trimmed by 8 bases and the J gene end by 3 bases; junction bases not matched to a gene: 1. The germline V gene encodes CDR1 MDHEN and CDR2 SYDVKM. This CDR3 has 11 residues. CDR3 loop: CASGGGYEQYF. CDR3 bases: TGTGCCAGCGGCGGGGGCTACGAGCAGTACTTC. Based on the CDR3 plus reference TRBV28 and TRBJ2-7, the full variable domain is DVKVTQSSRYLVKRTGEKVFLECVQDMDHENMFWYRQDPGLGLRLIYFSYDVKMKEKGDIPEGYSVSREKKERFSLILESASTNQTSMYLCASGGGYEQYFGPGTRLTVT.

This clone occurred once. The chain links TRBV6-5 to TRBJ2-7, with D possibly being TRBD1 (6 bases). From germline, CDR1 is MNHEY and CDR2 SVGAGI. V lost 7 bases and J lost 7, with 17 bases in between. This CDR3 comprises 13 residues. The CDR3 loop reads CASTPGARAEQYF. The CDR3 coding sequence is TGTGCCAGCACTCCAGGGGCGCGGGCTGAGCAGTACTTC.

This rearrangement joins TRBV11-3 to TRBJ2-2, with D unclear. The V and J ends lost 9 bases and 6 bases respectively, with 14 bases between them. This CDR3 region has 13 residues. Germline V gene data show CDR1 as SGHNT and CDR2 as YENEEA. CDR3 amino acids: CASSLRGAGELFF. The CDR3 DNA reads TGTGCCAGTTCCCTCCGCGGCGCCGGGGAGCTGTTTTTT.

This clone was recorded once. The V and J genes are TRBV7-2 and TRBJ1-3, with 9 positions matching TRBD1. V lost 4 bases to trimming and J lost 4 bases; unmatched junction nucleotides: 8. CDR3 size: 16 residues. Germline V gives CDR1 SGHTA, CDR2 FQGNSA. This chain's CDR3 is CASSSPGQGIGNTIYF. In nucleotides, the CDR3 is TGTGCCAGCAGCTCTCCGGGACAGGGAATCGGAAACACCATATATTTT.

V gene TRBV5-1 combines with J gene TRBJ2-7, with TRBD1 as a possible D gene (6 bases). Trimming took off 6 bases at V and 0 bases at J, with 13 bases between the two ends. CDR1 and CDR2 (germline): SGHRS, YFSETQ. The CDR3 is 14 residues long. The CDR3 coding sequence is TGCGCCAGCAAAAACAGGGAAACCTCCTACGAGCAGTACTTC. This encodes CASKNRETSYEQYF.

V gene TRBV5-1 combines with J gene TRBJ1-2; D not resolved. Trimming took off 0 bases at V and 8 bases at J, with 17 bases between the two ends. There are 15 residues in the CDR3. Germline V gene lookup returns CDR1 SGHRS and CDR2 YFSETQ. Here the CDR3 DNA reads TGCGCCAGCAGCTTGGAAACCGGGGTGCTATGGGGCTACACCTTC. Translation gives CASSLETGVLWGYTF.

V gene TRBV7-3 combines with J gene TRBJ2-3; 10 positions agree with TRBD2. Germline V lookup: CDR1 SGHTA, CDR2 FQGTGA. This CDR3 contains 16 residues. V was pared by 0 bases and J by 5 bases, with 5 bases of the junction left unmatched. The CDR3 sequence: CASSLTSGGAKDTQYF. DNA of the CDR3: TGTGCCAGCAGCTTAACAAGCGGGGGGGCCAAAGATACGCAGTATTTT.

CDR3 loop: CASSKNWGGVETQYF. CDR3 sequence (DNA): TGTGCCAGCAGCAAAAACTGGGGGGGAGTGGAGACCCAGTACTTC. The chain carries TRBV7-8 and TRBJ2-5, with 7 bases aligning to TRBD2. Germline CDR1 is SGHVS and CDR2 is FQNEAQ. This CDR3 contains 15 residues. Trimming took 5 bases from V and 5 from J; bases not matched to a gene: 11.

The chain combines TRBV11-3 with TRBJ2-3; D is uncertain. V lost 1 base and J lost 1, with 9 bases in between. This CDR3 has 15 residues. CDR1 is SGHNT, CDR2 YENEEA, per germline. The CDR3: CASSLAGSRTDTQYF. CDR3 sequence (DNA): TGTGCCAGCAGCTTAGCCGGTTCCCGCACAGATACGCAGTATTTT.

V is TRBV7-3 and J is TRBJ2-2; 7 bases are a match to TRBD1. The length of the CDR3 is 15 residues. The germline CDR1 and CDR2 sequences are SGHTA and FQGTGA. The junction had 7 bases not matched to a gene; V was cut back by 5 bases and J by 4 bases. The chain's CDR3 is CASSHGNRGTGELFF. The CDR3 DNA sequence: TGTGCCAGCAGCCACGGAAACAGGGGCACCGGGGAGCTGTTTTTT.

The chain recombines TRBV19 with TRBJ2-5, with a tentative D call TRBD2 (6 bases). CDR1 is LNHDA, CDR2 SQIVND, per germline (reference sequence). V was pared by 5 bases and J by 3 bases, with 10 bases between. This CDR3 has 13 residues. The CDR3, as DNA: TGTGCCAGTAGTCGGTCGGGGGAAGAGACCCAGTACTTC. Amino acids: CASSRSGEETQYF.

The chain has TRBV5-1 and TRBJ1-1; unclear D gene. The germline gives CDR1 SGHRS, CDR2 YFSETQ. This CDR3 has 17 residues. V shed 0 bases and J shed 0 bases, with 15 bases lying between them. CDR3 sequence: CASSLGGREVLNTEAFF. The DNA of the CDR3 is TGCGCCAGCAGCTTGGGCGGGCGGGAGGTCCTGAACACTGAAGCTTTCTTT.

This clone was observed once. The V gene is TRBV5-4, the J gene TRBJ2-2; 15 nucleotides align to TRBD2. The V and J ends lost 4 bases and 4 bases, in that order; junction bases with no gene match: 8. Per the germline V gene, CDR1 is SGHNT and CDR2 is YYREEE (reference sequence). The CDR3 runs 18 residues. For the CDR3, the DNA is TGTGCCAGCAGCCCCGGACTAGCGGGGGGGCCGGGCACCGGGGAGCTGTTTTTT. Translating it yields CASSPGLAGGPGTGELFF. Full variable domain (rest looked up from reference TRBV5-4 and TRBJ2-2): ETGVTQSPTHLIKTRGQQVTLRCSSQSGHNTVSWYQQALGQGPQFIFQYYREEENGRGNFPPRFSGLQFPNYSSELNVNALELDDSALYLCASSPGLAGGPGTGELFFGEGSRLTVL.

This rearrangement joins TRBV7-9 to TRBJ1-2, with TRBD1 matching 9 bases. Germline CDR1 reads SEHNR; CDR2 reads FQNEAQ (reference sequence). V lost 6 bases to trimming and J lost 8 bases; unmatched junction nucleotides: 7. The CDR3 spans 13 residues. The CDR3 DNA reads as TGTGCCAGCAGTCCCGGGACAGGGAAAGGCTACACCTTC. Translation: CASSPGTGKGYTF.

The rearrangement uses TRBV9 and TRBJ2-1; 12 positions match TRBD2. The V and J ends lost 1 base and 7 bases, in that order; junction bases with no gene match: 3. The CDR3 is 15 amino acids. The V gene's germline CDR1 is SGDLS and CDR2 YYNGEE. In nucleotides, the CDR3 is TGTGCCAGCAGCGTAAAACTAGCGGGGGGTAATGAGCAGTTCTTC. Its protein product is CASSVKLAGGNEQFF.

The V gene is TRBV5-4, the J gene TRBJ2-4; 7 bases fit TRBD1. The CDR3 is made up of 13 amino acids. Germline CDR1 and CDR2: SGHNT and YYREEE (reference sequence). The junction had 10 bases not matched to a gene; V was cut back by 7 bases and J by 9 bases. This chain's CDR3 is CASGSGGFSIQYF. The CDR3, as DNA: TGTGCCAGCGGCTCAGGGGGTTTTAGCATTCAGTACTTC.

This clone was detected once. The chain couples TRBV20-1 to TRBJ2-5; possibly TRBD2 for D (6 bases). The germline V and J ends were trimmed by 3 bases and 7 bases, with 18 bases remaining between them. The CDR3 consists of 14 residues. Per germline, CDR1 DFQATT and CDR2 SNEGSKA (reference sequence). The CDR3 DNA is TGCAGTGCTAGTGGGTTGACAGCGGGTGGGACCCAGTACTTC. This encodes CSASGLTAGGTQYF.

This clone occurred a few times. The chain has TRBV9 and TRBJ1-1; a weak D match, TRBD1 (5 bases). Trimming took off 0 bases at V and 13 bases at J, with 22 bases between the two ends. CDR1 is SGDLS, CDR2 YYNGEE, per germline. The CDR3 runs to 15 residues. The CDR3 DNA sequence: TGTGCCAGCAGCGTAGTAAAAGGGGCGTGGGAAATCGATTTCTTT. Its protein product is CASSVVKGAWEIDFF.

This chain uses TRBV6-2 or TRBV6-3 with TRBJ2-7; TRBD1 matches at 9 bases. Germline V gene sequence: CDR1 MNHEY, CDR2 SVGEGT. V was pared by 0 bases and J by 4 bases, with 7 bases of the junction left unmatched. The length of the CDR3 is 16 residues. This chain's CDR3 is CASSYSAGQGGYEQYF. CDR3 sequence (DNA): TGTGCCAGCAGTTACTCGGCGGGACAGGGTGGGTACGAGCAGTACTTC.

This clone was counted once. V usage is TRBV29-1 and J usage is TRBJ2-1; 7 bases map to TRBD2. The CDR3 covers 11 residues. Germline trimming cut 5 bases from V and 7 bases from J; bases unmatched to any gene: 2. CDR1 is SQVTM and CDR2 is ANQGSEA in the germline V gene. The CDR3 reads CSVSSGNEQFF. The CDR3 DNA is TGCAGCGTTAGTAGCGGGAATGAGCAGTTCTTC.

The chain combines TRBV5-1 with TRBJ1-1; a weak D match, TRBD1 (6 bases). Trimming took 3 bases from V and 1 from J, leaving 16 bases between them. Germline V lookup: CDR1 SGHRS, CDR2 YFSETQ. The length of the CDR3 is 16 residues. CDR3 sequence reads: CASSSQGNRENTEAFF. In DNA, the CDR3 is TGCGCCAGCAGCTCACAGGGAAATCGGGAGAACACTGAAGCTTTCTTT.

This chain connects TRBV5-4 to TRBJ2-5; TRBD1 agrees at 7 bases. CDR1 and CDR2 from the germline V gene are SGHNT and YYREEE (reference sequence). The CDR3 length is 14 residues. With V trimmed by 4 bases and J by 2 bases, 5 bases remained unmatched. CDR3 amino acids: CASSQTGSQETQYF. Here the CDR3 DNA reads TGTGCCAGCAGCCAGACAGGGAGTCAAGAGACCCAGTACTTC.